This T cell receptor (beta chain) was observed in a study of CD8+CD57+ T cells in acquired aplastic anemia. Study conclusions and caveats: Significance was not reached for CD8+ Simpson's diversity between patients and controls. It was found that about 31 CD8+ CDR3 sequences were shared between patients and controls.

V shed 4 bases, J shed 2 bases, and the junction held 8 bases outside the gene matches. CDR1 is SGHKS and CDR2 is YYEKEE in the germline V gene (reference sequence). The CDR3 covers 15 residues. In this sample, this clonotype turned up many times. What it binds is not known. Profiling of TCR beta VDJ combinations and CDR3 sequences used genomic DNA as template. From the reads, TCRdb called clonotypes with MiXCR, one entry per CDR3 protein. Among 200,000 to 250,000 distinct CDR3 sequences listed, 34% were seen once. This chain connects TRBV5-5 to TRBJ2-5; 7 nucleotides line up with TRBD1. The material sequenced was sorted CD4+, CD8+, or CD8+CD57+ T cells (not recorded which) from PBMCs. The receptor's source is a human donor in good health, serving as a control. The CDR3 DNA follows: TGTGCCAGCAGCGCAAGACCGGGACAGCAAGAGACCCAGTACTTC. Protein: CASSARPGQQETQYF.